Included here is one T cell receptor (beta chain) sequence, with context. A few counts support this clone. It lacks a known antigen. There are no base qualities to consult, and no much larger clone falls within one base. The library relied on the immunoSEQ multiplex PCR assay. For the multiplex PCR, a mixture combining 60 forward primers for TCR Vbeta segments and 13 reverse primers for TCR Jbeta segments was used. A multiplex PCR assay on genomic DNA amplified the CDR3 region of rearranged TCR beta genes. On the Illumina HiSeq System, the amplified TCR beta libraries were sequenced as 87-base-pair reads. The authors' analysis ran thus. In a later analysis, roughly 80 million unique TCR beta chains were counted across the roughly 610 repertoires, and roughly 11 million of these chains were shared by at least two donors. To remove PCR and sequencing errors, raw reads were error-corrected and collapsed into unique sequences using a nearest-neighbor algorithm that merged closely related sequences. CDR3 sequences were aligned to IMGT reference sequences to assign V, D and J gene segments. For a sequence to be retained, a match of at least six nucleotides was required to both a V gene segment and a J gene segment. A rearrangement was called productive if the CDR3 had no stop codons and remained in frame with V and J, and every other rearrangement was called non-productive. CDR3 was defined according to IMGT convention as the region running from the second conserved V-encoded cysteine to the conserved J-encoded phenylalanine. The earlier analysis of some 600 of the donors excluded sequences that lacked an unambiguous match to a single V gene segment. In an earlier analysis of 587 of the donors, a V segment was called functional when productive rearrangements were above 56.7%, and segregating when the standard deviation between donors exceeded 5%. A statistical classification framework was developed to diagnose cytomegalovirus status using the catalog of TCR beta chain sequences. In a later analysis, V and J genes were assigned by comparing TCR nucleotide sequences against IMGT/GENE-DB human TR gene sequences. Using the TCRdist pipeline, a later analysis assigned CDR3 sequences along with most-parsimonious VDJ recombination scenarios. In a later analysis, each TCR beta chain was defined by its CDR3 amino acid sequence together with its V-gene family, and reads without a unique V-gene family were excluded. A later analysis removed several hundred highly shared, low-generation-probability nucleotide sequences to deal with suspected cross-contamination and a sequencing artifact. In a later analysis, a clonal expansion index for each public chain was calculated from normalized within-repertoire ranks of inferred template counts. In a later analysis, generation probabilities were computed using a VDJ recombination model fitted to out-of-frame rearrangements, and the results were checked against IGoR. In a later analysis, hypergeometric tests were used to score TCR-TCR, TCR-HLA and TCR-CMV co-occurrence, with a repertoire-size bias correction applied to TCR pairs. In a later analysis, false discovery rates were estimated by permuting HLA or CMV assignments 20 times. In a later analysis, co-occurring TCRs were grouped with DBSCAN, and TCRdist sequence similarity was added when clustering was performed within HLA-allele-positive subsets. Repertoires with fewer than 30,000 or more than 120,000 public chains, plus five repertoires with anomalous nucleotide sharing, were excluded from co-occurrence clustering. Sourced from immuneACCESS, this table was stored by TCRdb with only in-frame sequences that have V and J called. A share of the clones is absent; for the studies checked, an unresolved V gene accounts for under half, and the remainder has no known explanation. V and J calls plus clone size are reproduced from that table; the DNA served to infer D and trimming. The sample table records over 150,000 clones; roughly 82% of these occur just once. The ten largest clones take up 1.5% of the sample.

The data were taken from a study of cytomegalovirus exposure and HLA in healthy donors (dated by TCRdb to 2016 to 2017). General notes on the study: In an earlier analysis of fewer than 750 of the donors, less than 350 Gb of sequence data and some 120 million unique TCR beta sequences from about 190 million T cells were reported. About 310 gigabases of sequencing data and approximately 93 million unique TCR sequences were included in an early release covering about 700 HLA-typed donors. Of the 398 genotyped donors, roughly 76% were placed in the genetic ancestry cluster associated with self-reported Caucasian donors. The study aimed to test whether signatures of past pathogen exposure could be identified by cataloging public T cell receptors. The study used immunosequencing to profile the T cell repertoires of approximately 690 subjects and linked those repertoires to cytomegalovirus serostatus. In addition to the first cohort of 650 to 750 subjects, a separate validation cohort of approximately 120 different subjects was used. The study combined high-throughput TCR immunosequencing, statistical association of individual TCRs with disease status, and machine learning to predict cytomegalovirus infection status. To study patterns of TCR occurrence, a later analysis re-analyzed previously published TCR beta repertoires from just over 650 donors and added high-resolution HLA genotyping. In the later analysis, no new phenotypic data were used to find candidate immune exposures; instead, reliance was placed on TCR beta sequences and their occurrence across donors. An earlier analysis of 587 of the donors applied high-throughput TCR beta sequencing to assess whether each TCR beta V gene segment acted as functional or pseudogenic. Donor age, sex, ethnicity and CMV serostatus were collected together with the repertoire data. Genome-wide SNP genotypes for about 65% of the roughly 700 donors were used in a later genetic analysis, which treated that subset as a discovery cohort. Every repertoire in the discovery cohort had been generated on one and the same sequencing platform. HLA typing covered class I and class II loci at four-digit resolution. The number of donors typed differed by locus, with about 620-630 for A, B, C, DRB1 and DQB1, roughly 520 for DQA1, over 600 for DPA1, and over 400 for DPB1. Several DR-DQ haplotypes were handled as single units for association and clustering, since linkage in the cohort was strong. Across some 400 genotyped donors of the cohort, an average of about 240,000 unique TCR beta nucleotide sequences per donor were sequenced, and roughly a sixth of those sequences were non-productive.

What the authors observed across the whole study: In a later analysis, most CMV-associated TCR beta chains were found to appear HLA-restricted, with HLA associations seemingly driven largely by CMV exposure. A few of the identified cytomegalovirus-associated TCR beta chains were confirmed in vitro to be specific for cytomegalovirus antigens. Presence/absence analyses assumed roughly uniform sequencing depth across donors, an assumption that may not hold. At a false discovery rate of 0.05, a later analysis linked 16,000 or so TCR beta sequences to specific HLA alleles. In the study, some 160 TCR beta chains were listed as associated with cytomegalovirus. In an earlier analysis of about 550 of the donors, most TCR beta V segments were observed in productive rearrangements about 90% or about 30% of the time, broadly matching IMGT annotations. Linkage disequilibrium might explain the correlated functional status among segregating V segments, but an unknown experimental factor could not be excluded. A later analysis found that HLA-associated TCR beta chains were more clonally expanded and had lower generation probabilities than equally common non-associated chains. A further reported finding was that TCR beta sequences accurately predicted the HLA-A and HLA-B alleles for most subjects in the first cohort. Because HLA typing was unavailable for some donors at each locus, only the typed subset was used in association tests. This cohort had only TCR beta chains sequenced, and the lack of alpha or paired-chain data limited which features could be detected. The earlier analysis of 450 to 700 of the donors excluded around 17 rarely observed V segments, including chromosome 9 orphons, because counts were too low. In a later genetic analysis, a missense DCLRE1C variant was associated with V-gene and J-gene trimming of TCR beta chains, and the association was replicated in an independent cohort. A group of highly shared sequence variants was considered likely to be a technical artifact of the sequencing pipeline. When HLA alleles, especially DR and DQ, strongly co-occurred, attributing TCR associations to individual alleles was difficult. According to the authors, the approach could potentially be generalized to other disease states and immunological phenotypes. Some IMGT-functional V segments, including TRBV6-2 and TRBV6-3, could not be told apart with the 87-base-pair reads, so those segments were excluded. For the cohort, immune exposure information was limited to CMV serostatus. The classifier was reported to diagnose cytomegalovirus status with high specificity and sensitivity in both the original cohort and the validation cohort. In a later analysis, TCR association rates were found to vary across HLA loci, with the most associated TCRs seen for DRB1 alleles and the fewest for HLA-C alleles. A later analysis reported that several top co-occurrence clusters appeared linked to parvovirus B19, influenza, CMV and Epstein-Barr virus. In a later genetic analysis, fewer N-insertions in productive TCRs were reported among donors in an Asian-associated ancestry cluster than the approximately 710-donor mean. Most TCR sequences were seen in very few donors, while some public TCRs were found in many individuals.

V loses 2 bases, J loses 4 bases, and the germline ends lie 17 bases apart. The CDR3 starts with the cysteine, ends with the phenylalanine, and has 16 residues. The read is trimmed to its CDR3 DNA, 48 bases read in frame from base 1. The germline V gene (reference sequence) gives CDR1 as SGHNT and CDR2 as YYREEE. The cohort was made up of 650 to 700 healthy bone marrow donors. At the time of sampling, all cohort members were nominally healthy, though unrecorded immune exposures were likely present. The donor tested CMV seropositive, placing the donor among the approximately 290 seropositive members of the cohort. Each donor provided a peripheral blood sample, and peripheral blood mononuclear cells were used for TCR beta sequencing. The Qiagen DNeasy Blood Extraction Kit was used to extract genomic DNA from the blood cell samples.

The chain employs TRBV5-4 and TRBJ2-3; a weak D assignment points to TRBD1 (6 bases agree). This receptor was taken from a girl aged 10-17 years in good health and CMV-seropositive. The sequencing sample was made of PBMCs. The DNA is TGTGCCAGCAGCTTCTCTTTAGGGGGATCGGCAGATACGCAGTATTTT. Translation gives CASSFSLGGSADTQYF.